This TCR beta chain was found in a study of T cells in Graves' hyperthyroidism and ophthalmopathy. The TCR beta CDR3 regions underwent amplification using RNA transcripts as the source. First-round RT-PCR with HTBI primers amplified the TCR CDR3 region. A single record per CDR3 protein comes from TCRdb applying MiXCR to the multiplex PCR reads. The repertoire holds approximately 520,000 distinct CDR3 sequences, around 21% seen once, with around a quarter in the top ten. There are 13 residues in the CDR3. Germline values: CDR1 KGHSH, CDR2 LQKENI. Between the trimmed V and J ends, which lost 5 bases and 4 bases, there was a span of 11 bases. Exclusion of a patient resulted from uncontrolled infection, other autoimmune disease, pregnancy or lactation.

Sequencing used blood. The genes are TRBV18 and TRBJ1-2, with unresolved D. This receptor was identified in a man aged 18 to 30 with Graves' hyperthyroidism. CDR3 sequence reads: CASSTEMIYGYTF. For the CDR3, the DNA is TGTGCCAGCTCAACCGAAATGATCTATGGCTACACCTTC.